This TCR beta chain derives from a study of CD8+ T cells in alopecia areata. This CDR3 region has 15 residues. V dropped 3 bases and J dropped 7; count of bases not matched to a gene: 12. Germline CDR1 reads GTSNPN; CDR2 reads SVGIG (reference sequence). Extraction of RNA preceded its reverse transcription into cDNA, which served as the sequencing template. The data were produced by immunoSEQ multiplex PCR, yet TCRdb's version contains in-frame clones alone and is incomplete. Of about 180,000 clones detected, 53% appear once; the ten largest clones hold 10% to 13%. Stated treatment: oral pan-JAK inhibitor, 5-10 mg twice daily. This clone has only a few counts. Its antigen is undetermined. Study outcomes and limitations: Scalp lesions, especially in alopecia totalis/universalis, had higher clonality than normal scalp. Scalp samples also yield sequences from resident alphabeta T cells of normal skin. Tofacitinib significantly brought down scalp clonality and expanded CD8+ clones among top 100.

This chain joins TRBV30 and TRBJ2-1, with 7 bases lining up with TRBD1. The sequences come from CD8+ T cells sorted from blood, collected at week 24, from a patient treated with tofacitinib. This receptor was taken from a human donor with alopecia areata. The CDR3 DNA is TGTGCCTGGAGCCCTAAACAGGGGACGGGGAATGAGCAGTTCTTC. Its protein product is CAWSPKQGTGNEQFF.